Below are 24 T cell receptor beta chains sequenced from a single sample in a study of blood T cell repertoires in COVID-19. Measured with immunoSEQ multiplex PCR; TCRdb has only the in-frame clones, and not every one. Among around 120,000 clones listed, 75% to 90% were seen once. The sample taken for sequencing was peripheral blood. All receptors come from an elderly woman with acute or convalescent COVID-19.

J is TRBJ2-7 and V is TRBV4-1, with 9 bases aligning to TRBD2. Germline lookup yields CDR1 MGHRA and CDR2 YSYEKL. V trimming: 0 bases; J trimming: 3 bases; junction bases outside the gene matches: 3. This CDR3 region has 15 residues. This chain's CDR3 is CASSQEASGVYEQYF. In DNA, the CDR3 is TGCGCCAGCAGCCAAGAGGCTAGCGGGGTCTACGAGCAGTACTTC.

J is TRBJ2-2 and V is TRBV6-5; 7 bases map to TRBD2. In germline, CDR1 is MNHEY, CDR2 SVGAGI. V was clipped by 6 bases and J by 0 bases; unmatched bases: 4. The CDR3 is 15 amino acids. The CDR3 coding sequence is TGTGCCAGCAGCGCTAGCGGACCGAACACCGGGGAGCTGTTTTTT. Its protein product is CASSASGPNTGELFF.

The rearrangement links TRBV20-1 to TRBJ1-4, with TRBD1 as a possible D gene (6 bases). The CDR3 loop spans 15 amino acids. V was clipped by 3 bases and J by 1 base, with 12 bases between them. Germline V lookup: CDR1 DFQATT, CDR2 SNEGSKA (reference sequence). CDR3 sequence: CSASQTGGTNEKLFF. CDR3 DNA: TGCAGTGCTAGTCAGACAGGAGGAACTAATGAAAAACTGTTTTTT.

The chain recombines TRBV2 with TRBJ2-2, with TRBD1 matching 8 bases. The CDR3 runs to 17 residues. The germline gives CDR1 SNHLY, CDR2 FYNNEI. V was pared by 4 bases and J by 0 bases, with 7 bases of the junction left unmatched. CDR3 DNA: TGTGCCAGCAGTGCACCTCAGGGGGCGGCGAACACCGGGGAGCTGTTTTTT. Its translation: CASSAPQGAANTGELFF.

The V and J genes are TRBV5-1 and TRBJ1-2; the D is unclear. This CDR3 is 13 amino acids long. Trimming stripped 5 bases from V and 2 bases from J, with 10 bases between. CDR1 is SGHRS and CDR2 is YFSETQ in the germline V gene. In DNA, the CDR3 is TGCGCCAGCAGTATATTGTTGAACTATGGCTACACCTTC. Protein sequence: CASSILLNYGYTF.

The chain recombines TRBV4-1 with TRBJ2-3, with D perhaps TRBD2 (6 bases). The V end was cut by 4 bases, the J end by 1 base, with 12 bases between. Per the germline V gene, CDR1 is MGHRA and CDR2 is YSYEKL. This CDR3 region has 15 residues. CDR3 sequence reads: CASSPQGLGTDTQYF. Here the CDR3 DNA reads TGCGCCAGCAGCCCGCAGGGACTGGGCACAGATACGCAGTATTTT.

CDR3 coding DNA: TGCGCCAGCAGCCCCGGGGACAGGGATTATGAAAAACTGTTTTTT. It yields the protein CASSPGDRDYEKLFF. The rearrangement links TRBV5-1 to TRBJ1-4, with 9 bases that match TRBD1. Germline V gives CDR1 SGHRS, CDR2 YFSETQ. The CDR3 loop spans 15 amino acids. V shed 4 bases and J 6 bases; nucleotides not matched to a gene: 7.

This clone occurred a few times. CDR3 sequence (DNA): TGTGCCAGTAGTATTGGCCCCACCGATGGCTACACCTTC. Amino acids: CASSIGPTDGYTF. The chain links TRBV19 to TRBJ1-2; D unclear. Deletions cut 3 bases from V and 6 bases from J, with 11 bases between. The CDR3 is made up of 13 amino acids. Germline CDR1 LNHDA, CDR2 SQIVND (reference sequence).

The chain has TRBV28 and TRBJ2-5, with TRBD2 matching over 15 bases. With V trimmed by 5 bases and J by 11 bases, 6 bases remained unmatched. This CDR3 is built from 14 residues. CDR1 and CDR2 (germline): MDHEN, SYDVKM. CDR3 protein: CASSTGLAGGPQYF. In DNA, the CDR3 is TGTGCCAGCAGTACGGGACTAGCGGGGGGCCCACAGTACTTC.

The genes are TRBV2 and TRBJ2-3; 7 bases map to TRBD2. CDR3 length: 13 amino acids. Germline values: CDR1 SNHLY, CDR2 FYNNEI. Trimming took 6 bases from V and 4 from J; bases not matched to a gene: 4. This CDR3 is CASRPLAADTQYF. In DNA, the CDR3 is TGTGCCAGCAGGCCTCTAGCGGCAGATACGCAGTATTTT.

The chain uses TRBV7-8 and TRBJ2-5, with TRBD2 identical over 13 bases. The CDR3 loop spans 16 amino acids. V shed 5 bases and J 4 bases; nucleotides not matched to a gene: 7. CDR1 is SGHVS, CDR2 FQNEAQ, per germline. This CDR3 is CASSLWTSGGRETQYF. CDR3 bases: TGTGCCAGCAGCCTTTGGACTAGCGGGGGCCGAGAGACCCAGTACTTC. The full variable domain, rest sourced from reference TRBV7-8 and TRBJ2-5, is GAGVSQSPRYKVAKRGQDVALRCDPISGHVSLFWYQQALGQGPEFLTYFQNEAQLDKSGLPSDRFFAERPEGSVSTLKIQRTQQEDSAVYLCASSLWTSGGRETQYFGPGTRLLVL.

CDR3 region: CASSLWPRTGSSEQYF. The CDR3 DNA sequence: TGTGCCAGCAGTTTATGGCCTCGGACAGGGTCGAGCGAGCAGTACTTC. The chain carries TRBV27 and TRBJ2-7, with TRBD1 identical over 8 bases. Trimming at V came to 1 base and at J to 6 bases, leaving 11 bases not matched to a gene. The germline gives CDR1 MNHEY, CDR2 SMNVEV (reference sequence). This CDR3 spans 16 amino acids.

The rearrangement uses TRBV5-1 and TRBJ2-7; D gene unclear. V was clipped by 3 bases and J by 2 bases, with 3 bases between them. Germline values: CDR1 SGHRS, CDR2 YFSETQ. CDR3 length: 11 amino acids. CDR3 in amino acids: CASSSAYEQYF. CDR3 in DNA: TGCGCCAGCAGCTCCGCCTACGAGCAGTACTTC.

The J gene is TRBJ1-2, the V gene TRBV6-5, with TRBD1 matching 9 bases. CDR3 size: 14 residues. V was pared by 3 bases and J by 2 bases, with 1 base of the junction left unmatched. Germline assignment: CDR1 MNHEY and CDR2 SVGAGI. The CDR3 protein is CASSYGQGNYGYTF. The DNA of the CDR3 is TGTGCCAGCAGTTATGGACAGGGGAACTATGGCTACACCTTC.

The rearrangement uses TRBV7-2 and TRBJ2-7; 9 positions match TRBD1. Trimming took 2 bases from V and 2 from J; bases not matched to a gene: 4. Germline CDR1 and CDR2: SGHTA and FQGNSA. The CDR3 is 15 amino acids. CDR3 residues: CASSLRTGVAYEQYF. CDR3 sequence (DNA): TGTGCCAGCAGCTTAAGGACAGGGGTGGCCTACGAGCAGTACTTC.

In this sample, this clone turned up once. The genes are TRBV7-9 and TRBJ2-6; 7 bases fit TRBD2. Germline CDR1 and CDR2: SEHNR and FQNEAQ (reference sequence). This CDR3 comprises 16 residues. V was clipped by 5 bases and J by 0 bases; unmatched bases: 4. CDR3 in amino acids: CASSLPGGSGANVLTF. CDR3 DNA: TGTGCCAGCAGCCTCCCGGGGGGCTCTGGGGCCAACGTCCTGACTTTC.

The V call is TRBV6-6, the J call TRBJ1-5; possibly TRBD1 for D (6 bases). Germline-derived CDR1 and CDR2 are MNHNY and SVGAGI (reference sequence). Trimming took 10 bases from V and 0 from J, leaving 19 bases between them. The CDR3 loop spans 16 amino acids. The CDR3 protein is CATSTYRANSNQPQHF. The CDR3 DNA reads as TGTGCCACATCGACTTACAGGGCCAATAGCAATCAGCCCCAGCATTTT.

J is TRBJ2-7 and V is TRBV28; 7 nucleotides match TRBD1. The CDR3 sequence is 14 residues long. Germline values: CDR1 MDHEN, CDR2 SYDVKM. Losses at the gene ends were 5 bases for V and 1 base for J; bases not matched to a gene: 5. The CDR3 coding sequence is TGTGCCAGCAGTCCAGGGGACAGATCCTACGAGCAGTACTTC. This translates into CASSPGDRSYEQYF.

The chain links TRBV2 to TRBJ2-5; TRBD2 aligns across 13 bases. Germline assignment: CDR1 SNHLY and CDR2 FYNNEI. This CDR3 comprises 16 residues. The trim removed 7 bases at V and 1 base at J, leaving 6 bases unmatched. The CDR3 loop reads CASTRLAGGFQETQYF. The DNA of the CDR3 is TGTGCCAGCACTCGACTAGCGGGGGGATTCCAAGAGACCCAGTACTTC.

The J gene is TRBJ2-2, the V gene TRBV2; tentative D call: TRBD2 (5 bases). There are 14 residues in the CDR3. The V gene's germline CDR1 is SNHLY and CDR2 FYNNEI. Trimming removed 6 bases at V and 2 bases at J, with 10 bases between. The CDR3: CASRATRNTGELFF. The CDR3 nucleotides read TGTGCCAGCAGGGCAACTAGAAACACCGGGGAGCTGTTTTTT.

CDR3 sequence: CSVGQESSYEQYF. The DNA for the CDR3 is TGCAGCGTTGGACAGGAGAGCTCCTACGAGCAGTACTTC. The rearrangement uses TRBV29-1 and TRBJ2-7; maybe TRBD1 (6 bases). Germline V gene lookup returns CDR1 SQVTM and CDR2 ANQGSEA. Trimming cost V 4 bases and J 0 bases, with 10 bases left between them. CDR3 length: 13 amino acids.

The chain has TRBV5-1 and TRBJ2-1; tentatively, D is TRBD1 (5 bases). Trimming pared 1 base from V and 5 bases from J, leaving 13 bases between. In germline, CDR1 is SGHRS, CDR2 YFSETQ. The CDR3 consists of 15 residues. CDR3 sequence (DNA): TGCGCCAGCAGCTTGTGGGCGACAGAAAACAATGAGCAGTTCTTC. Encoded protein: CASSLWATENNEQFF.

The gene calls are TRBV5-1 and TRBJ1-1, with a weak D call TRBD1 (5 bases). Germline CDR1 reads SGHRS; CDR2 reads YFSETQ. V was trimmed by 2 bases and J by 3 bases, leaving 11 bases between them. The CDR3 loop spans 14 amino acids. The CDR3 loop reads CASSFRVADTEAFF. The CDR3 DNA reads TGCGCCAGCAGCTTCAGGGTGGCAGACACTGAAGCTTTCTTT.

V and J are TRBV5-5 and TRBJ1-5, with 12 bases identical to TRBD1. The CDR3 has 15 residues. Trimming at V came to 4 bases and at J to 7 bases, leaving 6 bases not matched to a gene. Germline CDR1 and CDR2: SGHKS and YYEKEE (reference sequence). The CDR3 protein is CASSKGQGAGQPQHF. The CDR3 bases are TGTGCCAGCAGCAAGGGACAGGGGGCAGGACAGCCCCAGCATTTT.